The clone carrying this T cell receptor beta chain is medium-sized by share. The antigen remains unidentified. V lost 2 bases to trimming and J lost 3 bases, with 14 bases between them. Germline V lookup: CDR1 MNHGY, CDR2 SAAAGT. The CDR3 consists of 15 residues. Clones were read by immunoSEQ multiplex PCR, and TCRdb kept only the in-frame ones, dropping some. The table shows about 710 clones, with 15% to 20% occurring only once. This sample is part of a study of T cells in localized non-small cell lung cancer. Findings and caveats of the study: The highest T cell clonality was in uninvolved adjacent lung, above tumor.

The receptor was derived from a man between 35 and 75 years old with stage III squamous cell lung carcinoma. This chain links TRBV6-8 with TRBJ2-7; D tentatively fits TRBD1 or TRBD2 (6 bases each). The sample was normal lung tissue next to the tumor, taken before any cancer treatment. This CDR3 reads CASSYGGAGVYEQYF. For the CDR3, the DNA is TGTGCCAGCAGTTACGGCGGGGCAGGGGTCTACGAGCAGTACTTC.